The sequence of this TCR beta chain was determined in a study of blood T cell repertoires in COVID-19. As for the study in general: There were acute and convalescent COVID-19 samples, and they came from the United States, Italy and Spain.

This clone appeared a few times. V lost 4 bases and J lost 5, with 11 bases in between. Germline loops: CDR1 LGHDT, CDR2 YNNKEL (reference sequence). The CDR3 covers 13 residues. How the authors handled the data: Reference gene primer amplification yielded estimated nucleated cell counts. This table comes from immunoSEQ multiplex PCR, and its TCRdb copy is limited to in-frame clones, with some not included. V and J calls and clone size are as listed in that table; D and trimming were resolved from the DNA. The data show 200,000 to 300,000 clones, about 83% seen once. This clonotype was obtained from a man of 80 years or more with acute or convalescent COVID-19. Sequenced material: peripheral blood. J is TRBJ1-2 and V is TRBV3-1 (or the pseudogene TRBV3-2); D might be TRBD1 (5 bases). CDR3 in DNA: TGTGCCAGCAGCCTGACAGAAAAGTATGGCTACACCTTC. It encodes CASSLTEKYGYTF.